This is a list of T cell receptor beta chains from one sample in a study of shared clonotypes between healthy human individuals. Produced via immunoSEQ multiplex PCR; TCRdb's table is partial and in-frame only. The table shows approximately 980,000 clones, with 76% occurring only once. The sequenced sample was memory CD4+ T cells sorted from blood. These TCRs come from a man younger than 35 in good health. Both conserved end residues are part of each CDR3. The D gene is left open where the match is weak. Clone size is stated in some rows and not others, as once, few, many or a class when expanded.

D,J,length,size,V,CDR3,DNA
.,TRBJ2-4,19,.,TRBV11-3,CASSLDLTRTVDSKNIQYF,TGTGCCAGCAGCTTAGACCTTACCCGGACAGTAGACTCCAAAAACATTCAGTACTTC
.,TRBJ1-6,15,.,TRBV11-2,CASRLDSSYNSPLHF,TGTGCCAGCAGGCTCGACAGCTCCTATAATTCACCCCTCCACTTT
TRBD2,TRBJ2-7,14,.,TRBV10-2,CASSATSVTYEQYF,TGCGCCAGCAGTGCGACTAGCGTGACCTACGAGCAGTACTTC
.,TRBJ2-1,16,.,TRBV7-2,CASSLGGTASYNEQFF,TGTGCCAGCAGCTTAGGAGGGACGGCGTCCTACAATGAGCAGTTCTTC
TRBD2,TRBJ2-1,17,.,TRBV5-1,CASSPTGSGGTYNEQFF,TGCGCCAGCAGCCCAACGGGCAGCGGGGGGACCTACAATGAGCAGTTCTTC
.,TRBJ2-7,13,.,TRBV27,CASSWGLGYEQYF,TGTGCCAGCAGTTGGGGCCTCGGGTACGAGCAGTACTTC
.,TRBJ2-7,13,.,TRBV15,CATSRQLSSEQYF,TGTGCCACCAGCAGACAGCTATCCTCCGAGCAGTACTTC
.,TRBJ2-1,13,.,TRBV29-1,CSVPQVGYNEQFF,TGCAGCGTTCCCCAGGTCGGTTACAATGAGCAGTTCTTC
.,TRBJ2-6,13,.,TRBV19,CASSPPGANVLTF,TGTGCCAGTAGCCCCCCTGGGGCCAACGTCCTGACTTTC
.,TRBJ2-7,11,once,TRBV7-9,CASSRDLEQYF,TGTGCCAGCAGCCGAGACCTCGAGCAGTACTTC
.,TRBJ1-1,13,many,TRBV7-6,CASSLAGYTEAFF,TGTGCCAGCAGCTTAGCGGGGTACACTGAAGCTTTCTTT
TRBD1,TRBJ1-3,16,few,TRBV30,CAWSPSYGTGGNTIYF,TGTGCCTGGAGTCCCTCATACGGGACAGGGGGAAACACCATATATTTT
.,TRBJ1-1,13,few,TRBV5-1,CASSTWGNTEAFF,TGCGCCAGCAGCACGTGGGGGAACACTGAAGCTTTCTTT
.,TRBJ1-1,15,many,TRBV2,CASSEGGVIGTEAFF,TGTGCCAGCAGTGAAGGGGGGGTGATTGGCACTGAAGCTTTCTTT
TRBD1,TRBJ1-2,14,once,TRBV6-1,CASSEQGDHRGYTF,TGTGCCAGCAGTGAACAGGGGGACCACCGGGGCTACACCTTC
TRBD1,TRBJ2-6,17,.,TRBV18,CASRPGTGYSGANVLTF,TGTGCCAGCCGCCCCGGGACAGGGTACTCTGGGGCCAACGTCCTGACTTTC
TRBD1,TRBJ2-6,17,few,TRBV19,CASRLHRQGTGANVLTF,TGTGCCAGTAGGCTTCATCGACAGGGTACCGGGGCCAACGTCCTGACTTTC
.,TRBJ2-3,14,.,TRBV25-1,CASSDTLFADTQYF,TGTGCCAGCAGTGATACACTCTTCGCAGATACGCAGTATTTT
TRBD2,TRBJ2-7,18,.,TRBV27,CASSLYPAGGHSSYEQYF,TGTGCCAGCAGTTTATATCCAGCGGGGGGCCATAGCTCCTACGAGCAGTACTTC
.,TRBJ1-2,15,.,TRBV7-2,CASSFDGSDGYGYTF,TGTGCCAGCAGCTTCGATGGTAGCGATGGCTATGGCTACACCTTC
TRBD2,TRBJ2-3,15,once,TRBV28,CATGASGGITDTQYF,TGTGCCACTGGTGCTAGCGGGGGTATTACAGATACGCAGTATTTT
TRBD2,TRBJ2-5,16,.,TRBV4-1,CASSQETRGGLETQYF,TGCGCCAGCAGCCAAGAGACGCGGGGGGGCCTGGAGACCCAGTACTTC
TRBD2,TRBJ2-3,17,.,TRBV7-2,CASSRTSGTGATDTQYF,TGTGCCAGCAGTCGGACTAGCGGGACTGGGGCGACAGATACGCAGTATTTT
.,TRBJ1-1,16,.,TRBV6-1,CASSAPGRNMNTEAFF,TGTGCCAGCAGTGCTCCGGGACGAAACATGAACACTGAAGCTTTCTTT
.,TRBJ1-5,15,.,TRBV30,CAWSVGQGGGRPQHF,TGTGCCTGGAGCGTGGGTCAAGGGGGGGGTAGGCCCCAGCATTTT
.,TRBJ2-5,15,.,TRBV5-1,CASSLGSSQGETQYF,TGCGCCAGCAGCTTGGGTTCTAGTCAAGGGGAGACCCAGTACTTC
.,TRBJ1-2,14,.,TRBV7-8,CASTLGHGDYGYTF,TGTGCCAGCACCCTGGGCCACGGTGACTATGGCTACACCTTC
.,TRBJ1-4,14,.,TRBV9,CASNPTGSNEKLFF,TGTGCCAGCAACCCTACAGGGTCGAATGAAAAACTGTTTTTT
.,TRBJ2-1,16,.,TRBV2,CASKGPFWGRDNEQFF,TGTGCCAGCAAGGGGCCTTTTTGGGGACGGGACAATGAGCAGTTCTTC
.,TRBJ1-1,14,.,TRBV10-3,CAISDRTENTEAFF,TGTGCCATCAGTGACAGGACTGAGAACACTGAAGCTTTCTTT
.,TRBJ1-6,17,.,TRBV9,CASSPSGRNSYNSPLHF,TGTGCCAGCAGCCCCTCCGGCAGAAACTCCTATAATTCACCCCTCCACTTT
.,TRBJ1-3,11,few,TRBV2,CASSVGNTIYF,TGTGCCAGCAGCGTTGGAAACACCATATATTTT
TRBD1,TRBJ1-4,16,.,TRBV4-1,CASSEGQGAHNEKLFF,TGCGCCAGCAGCGAAGGACAGGGGGCGCATAATGAAAAACTGTTTTTT
.,TRBJ1-5,13,many,TRBV5-1,CASSLDSNQPQHF,TGCGCCAGCAGCTTGGACAGCAATCAGCCCCAGCATTTT
.,TRBJ1-1,13,.,TRBV29-1,CSVDAGGLAEAFF,TGCAGCGTTGACGCGGGAGGATTGGCTGAAGCTTTCTTT
TRBD1,TRBJ1-2,14,.,TRBV5-1,CASGLSGQPYGYTF,TGCGCCAGCGGACTGTCGGGACAGCCCTATGGCTACACCTTC
.,TRBJ1-2,13,.,TRBV11-2,CASSPGLYYGYTF,TGTGCCAGCAGCCCGGGGCTATACTATGGCTACACCTTC
TRBD2,TRBJ2-5,17,.,TRBV9,CASSEGLAGSPQETQYF,TGTGCCAGCAGCGAGGGGCTAGCGGGATCCCCCCAAGAGACCCAGTACTTC
.,TRBJ1-2,14,.,TRBV30,CAWSGARSLWGYTF,TGTGCCTGGAGCGGAGCACGGTCTCTATGGGGCTACACCTTC
.,TRBJ1-5,15,few,TRBV5-5,CASSPYRDSNQPQHF,TGTGCCAGCAGCCCTTATAGGGATAGCAATCAGCCCCAGCATTTT
.,TRBJ1-6,14,few,TRBV11-2,CASSLDFQELALHF,TGTGCCAGCAGCTTAGATTTTCAGGAGCTAGCCCTCCACTTT
.,TRBJ1-5,14,.,TRBV19,CATKEAGDYQPQHF,TGTGCCACTAAAGAAGCAGGGGACTATCAGCCCCAGCATTTT
TRBD2,TRBJ2-2,16,.,TRBV7-2,CASSLDSGRGTGELFF,TGTGCCAGCAGCTTAGATAGCGGGAGAGGTACCGGGGAGCTGTTTTTT
.,TRBJ2-3,15,few,TRBV5-8,CASSLQPGEADTQYF,TGTGCCAGCAGCCTCCAACCCGGGGAGGCAGATACGCAGTATTTT
TRBD2,TRBJ2-2,13,many,TRBV6-9,CARSLADTGELFF,TGTGCCAGGTCGCTAGCGGACACCGGGGAGCTGTTTTTT